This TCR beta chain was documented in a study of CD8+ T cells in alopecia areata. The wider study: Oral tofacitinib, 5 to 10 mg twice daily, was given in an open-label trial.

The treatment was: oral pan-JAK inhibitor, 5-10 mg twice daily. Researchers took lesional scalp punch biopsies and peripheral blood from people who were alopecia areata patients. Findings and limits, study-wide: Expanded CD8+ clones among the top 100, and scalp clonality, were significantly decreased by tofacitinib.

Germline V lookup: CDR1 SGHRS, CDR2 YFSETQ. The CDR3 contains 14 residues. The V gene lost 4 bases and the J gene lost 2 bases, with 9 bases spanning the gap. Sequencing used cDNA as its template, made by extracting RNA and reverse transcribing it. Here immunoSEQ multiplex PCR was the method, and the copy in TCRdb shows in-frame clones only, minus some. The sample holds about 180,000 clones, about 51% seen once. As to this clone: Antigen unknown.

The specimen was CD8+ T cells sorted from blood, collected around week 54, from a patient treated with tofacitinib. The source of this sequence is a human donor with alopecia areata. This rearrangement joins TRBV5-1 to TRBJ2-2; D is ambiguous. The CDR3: CASSIQINTGELFF. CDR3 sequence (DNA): TGCGCCAGCAGCATCCAGATTAACACCGGGGAGCTGTTTTTT.